This T cell receptor beta chain was documented in a study of cytomegalovirus exposure and HLA in healthy donors. This clone was found once. This CDR3 contains 12 residues. Germline V lookup: CDR1 WSHSY, CDR2 SAAADI. The ends were cut back, 4 bases at V and 2 bases at J, with 6 bases in the middle. Using immunoSEQ multiplex PCR, the repertoire was profiled, and TCRdb retains in-frame clones only, with some absent. Seen here are about 71,000 clones, about 95% observed once, and the top ten hold more than 1%. This TCR was sampled from a woman between 18 and 29 years old in good health and CMV-seronegative. The V and J genes are TRBV10-2 and TRBJ2-7, with unresolved D. Sequenced material: PBMCs. Here the CDR3 DNA reads TGCGCCAGCAGTGGGGCAGCCTACGAGCAGTACTTC. Encoded protein: CASSGAAYEQYF.